The source of this T cell receptor (beta chain) is a study of blood T cell repertoires in COVID-19. Study information: Donors in the United States, Italy and Spain gave samples during acute or convalescent COVID-19. PBMCs, B-cell-depleted T cells, or T cells provided the cDNA or gDNA that made up the material.

As handled by the study authors: Reference gene primers were amplified, and this amplification served to estimate nucleated cell counts. Only in-frame clones appear in the TCRdb table, and some are missing; sequencing was by immunoSEQ multiplex PCR. For V, J and clone size, that table is used; D and trimming come from the DNA. Of 110,000 to 150,000 clones listed, approximately 90% were seen once; the top ten hold over 2.5%. V lost 4 bases to trimming and J lost 1 base; unmatched junction nucleotides: 1. There are 14 residues in the CDR3. Per germline, CDR1 SNHLY and CDR2 FYNNEI. This sequence joins TRBV2 and TRBJ2-1; 7 bases agree with TRBD1. The sequenced sample was peripheral blood. The receptor's source is a man in his fifties or sixties with active or convalescent COVID-19. This chain's CDR3 is CASSAGQSYNEQFF. The CDR3 nucleotides are TGTGCCAGCAGTGCGGGACAGTCCTACAATGAGCAGTTCTTC.